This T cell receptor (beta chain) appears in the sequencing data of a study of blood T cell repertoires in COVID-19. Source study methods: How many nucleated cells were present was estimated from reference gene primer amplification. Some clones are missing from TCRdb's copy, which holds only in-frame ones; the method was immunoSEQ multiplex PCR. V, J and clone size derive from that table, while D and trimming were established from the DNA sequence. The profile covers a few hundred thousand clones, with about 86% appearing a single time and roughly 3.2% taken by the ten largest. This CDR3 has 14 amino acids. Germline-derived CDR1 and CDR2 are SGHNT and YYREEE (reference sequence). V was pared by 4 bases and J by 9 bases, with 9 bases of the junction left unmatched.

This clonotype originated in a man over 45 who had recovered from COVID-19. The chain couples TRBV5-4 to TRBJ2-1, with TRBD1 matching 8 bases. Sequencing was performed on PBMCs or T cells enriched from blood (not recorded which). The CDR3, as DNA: TGTGCCAGCAGCACAGGACAGGGAAGGGGTGAGCAGTTCTTC. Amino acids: CASSTGQGRGEQFF.